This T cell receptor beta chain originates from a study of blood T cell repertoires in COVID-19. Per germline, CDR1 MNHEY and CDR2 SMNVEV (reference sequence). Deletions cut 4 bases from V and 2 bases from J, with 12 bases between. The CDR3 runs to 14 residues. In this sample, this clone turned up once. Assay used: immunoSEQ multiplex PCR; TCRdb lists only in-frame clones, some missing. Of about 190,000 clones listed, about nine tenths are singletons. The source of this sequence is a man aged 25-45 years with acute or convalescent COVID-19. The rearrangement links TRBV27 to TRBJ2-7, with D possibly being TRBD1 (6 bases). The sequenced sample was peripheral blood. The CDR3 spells CASSSTDSPYEQYF. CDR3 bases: TGTGCCAGCAGTTCCACGGACAGTCCCTACGAGCAGTACTTC.